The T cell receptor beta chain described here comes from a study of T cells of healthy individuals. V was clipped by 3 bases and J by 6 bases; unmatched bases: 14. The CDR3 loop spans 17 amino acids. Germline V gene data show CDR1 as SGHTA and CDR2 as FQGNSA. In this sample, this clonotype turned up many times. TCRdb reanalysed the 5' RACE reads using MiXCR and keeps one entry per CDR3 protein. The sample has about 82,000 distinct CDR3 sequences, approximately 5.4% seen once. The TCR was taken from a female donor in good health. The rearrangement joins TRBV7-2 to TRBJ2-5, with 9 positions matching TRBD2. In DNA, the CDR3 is TGTGCCAGCAGCTTGAGGTCTAGCGGGGTTGTTTCTCAGACCCAGTACTTC. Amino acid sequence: CASSLRSSGVVSQTQYF. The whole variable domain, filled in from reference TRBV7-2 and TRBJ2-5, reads GAGVSQSPSNKVTEKGKDVELRCDPISGHTALYWYRQSLGQGLEFLIYFQGNSAPDKSGLPSDRFSAERTGGSVSTLTIQRTQQEDSAVYLCASSLRSSGVVSQTQYFGPGTRLLVL.